The text below deals with one T cell receptor (beta chain). The antigen remains unidentified. At the DNA level, this CDR3 is encoded by other sequences in the same sample as well. Trimming stripped 0 bases from V and 0 bases from J, with 13 bases between. Germline CDR1 and CDR2: GTSNPN and SVGIG (reference sequence). This CDR3 is 16 amino acids long. The sample belongs to a study of cytomegalovirus exposure and HLA in healthy donors. Primers included in the PCR were 60 Vbeta and 13 Jbeta primers. The assay was immunoSEQ multiplex PCR, and TCRdb's table has in-frame clones only and misses some. Here the sample spans roughly 150,000 clones, around four fifths being singletons. Study-level findings and limits: The study put roughly 160 TCR beta chains on its list as cytomegalovirus-associated. Clonal expansion was found to be greater in HLA-associated TCR beta chains than in equally common others in a later analysis. Prior analysis indicated that the majority of TCR beta V segments exhibited productivity approximately 87% or approximately 30% of the time. The analysis excluded some indistinguishable V segments, including TRBV6-2 and TRBV6-3.

Sequencing was done on a sample of PBMCs. The chain has TRBV30 and TRBJ2-3; D may be TRBD2 (5 bases). The clonotype comes from a man younger than 45 in good health and CMV-seronegative. The CDR3 reads CAWSVDYSKSTDTQYF. The CDR3 coding sequence is TGTGCCTGGAGTGTCGACTACTCAAAAAGCACAGATACGCAGTATTTT.